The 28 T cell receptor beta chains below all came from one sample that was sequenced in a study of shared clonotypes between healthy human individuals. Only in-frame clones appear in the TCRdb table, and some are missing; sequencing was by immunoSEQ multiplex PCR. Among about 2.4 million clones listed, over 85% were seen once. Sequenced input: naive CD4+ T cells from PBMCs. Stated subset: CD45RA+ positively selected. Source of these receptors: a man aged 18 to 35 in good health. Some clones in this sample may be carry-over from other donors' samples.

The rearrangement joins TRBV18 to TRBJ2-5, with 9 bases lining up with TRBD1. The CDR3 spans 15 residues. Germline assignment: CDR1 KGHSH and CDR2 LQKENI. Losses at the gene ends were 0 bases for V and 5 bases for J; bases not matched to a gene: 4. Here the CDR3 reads CASSPPTTGGETQYF. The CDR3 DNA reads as TGTGCCAGCTCACCACCCACCACAGGGGGCGAGACCCAGTACTTC.

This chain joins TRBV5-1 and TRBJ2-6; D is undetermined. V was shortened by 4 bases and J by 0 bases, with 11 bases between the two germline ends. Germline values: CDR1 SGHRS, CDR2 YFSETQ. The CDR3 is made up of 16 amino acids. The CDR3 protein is CASSPTPASGANVLTF. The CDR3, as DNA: TGCGCCAGCAGCCCTACCCCCGCCTCTGGGGCCAACGTCCTGACTTTC.

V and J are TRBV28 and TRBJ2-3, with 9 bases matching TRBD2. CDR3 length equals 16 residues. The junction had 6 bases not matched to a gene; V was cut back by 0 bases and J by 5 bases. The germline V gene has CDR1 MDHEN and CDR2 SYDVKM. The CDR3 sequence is CASSLWREGLLDTQYF. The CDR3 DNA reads TGTGCCAGCAGTTTATGGCGGGAGGGGTTGTTAGATACGCAGTATTTT.

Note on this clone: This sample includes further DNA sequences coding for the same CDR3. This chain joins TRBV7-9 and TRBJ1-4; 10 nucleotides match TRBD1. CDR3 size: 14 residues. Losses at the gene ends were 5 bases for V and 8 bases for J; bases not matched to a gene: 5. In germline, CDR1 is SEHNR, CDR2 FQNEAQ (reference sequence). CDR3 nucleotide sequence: TGTGCCAGCAGCCTTGGACAGGGGGGCGAAAAACTGTTTTTT. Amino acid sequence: CASSLGQGGEKLFF. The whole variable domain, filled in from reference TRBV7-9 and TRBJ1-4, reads DTGVSQNPRHKITKRGQNVTFRCDPISEHNRLYWYRQTLGQGPEFLTYFQNEAQLEKSRLLSDRFSAERPKGSFSTLEIQRTEQGDSAMYLCASSLGQGGEKLFFGSGTQLSVL.

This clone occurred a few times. CDR3 sequence reads: CSESGDTEAFF. The DNA for the CDR3 is TGCAGTGAATCAGGGGACACTGAAGCTTTCTTT. The genes are TRBV20-1 and TRBJ1-1; TRBD1 is a possible D gene (6 bases). Germline CDR1 reads DFQATT; CDR2 reads SNEGSKA (reference sequence). V lost 7 bases and J 3 bases, leaving 9 bases between the germline ends. The CDR3 is 11 amino acids.

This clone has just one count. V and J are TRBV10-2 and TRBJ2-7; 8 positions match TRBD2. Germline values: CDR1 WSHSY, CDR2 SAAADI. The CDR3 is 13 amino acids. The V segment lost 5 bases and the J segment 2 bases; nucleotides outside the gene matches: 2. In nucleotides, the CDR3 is TGCGCCAGCAGTAAGCGGGAGCCCTACGAGCAGTACTTC. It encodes CASSKREPYEQYF.

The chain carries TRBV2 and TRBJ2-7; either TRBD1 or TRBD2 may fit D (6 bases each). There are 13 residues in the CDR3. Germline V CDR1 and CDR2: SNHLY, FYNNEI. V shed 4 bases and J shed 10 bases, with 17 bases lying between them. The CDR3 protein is CASSGMGGGGQYF. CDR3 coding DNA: TGTGCCAGCAGTGGAATGGGGGGCGGCGGACAGTACTTC.

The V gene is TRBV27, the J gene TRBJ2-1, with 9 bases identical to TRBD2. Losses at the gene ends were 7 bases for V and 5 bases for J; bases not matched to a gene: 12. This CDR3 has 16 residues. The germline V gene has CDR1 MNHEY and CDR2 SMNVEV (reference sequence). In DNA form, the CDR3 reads TGTGCCAGCACCCAACCTAGACTAGCGGTTGACAATGAGCAGTTCTTC. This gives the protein CASTQPRLAVDNEQFF.

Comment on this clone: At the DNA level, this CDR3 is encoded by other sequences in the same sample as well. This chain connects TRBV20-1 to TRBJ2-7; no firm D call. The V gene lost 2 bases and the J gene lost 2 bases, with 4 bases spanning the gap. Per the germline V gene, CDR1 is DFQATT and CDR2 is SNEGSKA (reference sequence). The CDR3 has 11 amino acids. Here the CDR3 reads CSARSAYEQYF. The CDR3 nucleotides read TGCAGTGCTAGAAGCGCCTACGAGCAGTACTTC.

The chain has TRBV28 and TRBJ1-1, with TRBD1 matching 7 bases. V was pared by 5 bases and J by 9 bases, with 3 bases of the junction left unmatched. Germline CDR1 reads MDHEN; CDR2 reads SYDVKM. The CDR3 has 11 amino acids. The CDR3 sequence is CASSKQGKAFF. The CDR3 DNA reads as TGTGCCAGCAGTAAACAGGGGAAAGCTTTCTTT.

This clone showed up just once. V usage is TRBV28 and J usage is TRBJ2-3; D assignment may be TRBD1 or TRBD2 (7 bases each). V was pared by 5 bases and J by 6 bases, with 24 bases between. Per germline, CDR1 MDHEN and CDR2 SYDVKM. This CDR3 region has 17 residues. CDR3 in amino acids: CASSPYAAGRGQDTQYF. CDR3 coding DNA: TGTGCCAGCAGTCCTTATGCTGCTGGGAGGGGGCAGGATACGCAGTATTTT.

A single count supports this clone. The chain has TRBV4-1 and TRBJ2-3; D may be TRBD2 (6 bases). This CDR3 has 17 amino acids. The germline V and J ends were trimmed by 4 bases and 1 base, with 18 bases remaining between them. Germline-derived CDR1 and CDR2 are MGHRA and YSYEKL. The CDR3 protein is CASSPLPTGLRTDTQYF. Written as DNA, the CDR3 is TGCGCCAGCAGCCCGCTACCCACGGGACTTCGCACAGATACGCAGTATTTT.

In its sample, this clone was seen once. CDR3 sequence reads: CASRADVSSYNEQFF. The CDR3 bases are TGTGCCAGCAGGGCCGACGTGAGCTCCTACAATGAGCAGTTCTTC. The J gene is TRBJ2-1, the V gene TRBV6-1; no reliable D call. The CDR3 consists of 15 residues. CDR1 is MNHNS, CDR2 SASEGT, per germline. V dropped 6 bases and J dropped 0 bases, with 12 bases sitting between them.

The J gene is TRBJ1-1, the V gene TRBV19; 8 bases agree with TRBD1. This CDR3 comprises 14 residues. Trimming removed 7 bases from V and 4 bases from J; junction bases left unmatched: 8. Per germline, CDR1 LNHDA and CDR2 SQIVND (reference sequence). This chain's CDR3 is CASTSRGQTTEAFF. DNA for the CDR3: TGTGCCAGTACGTCCAGGGGGCAGACCACTGAAGCTTTCTTT.

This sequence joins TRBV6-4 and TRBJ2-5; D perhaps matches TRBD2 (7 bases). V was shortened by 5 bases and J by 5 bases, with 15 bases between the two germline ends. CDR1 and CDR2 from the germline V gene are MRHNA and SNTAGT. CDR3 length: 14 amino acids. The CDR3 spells CASSPTEGGETQYF. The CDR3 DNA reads TGTGCCAGCAGTCCCACGGAGGGGGGGGAGACCCAGTACTTC.

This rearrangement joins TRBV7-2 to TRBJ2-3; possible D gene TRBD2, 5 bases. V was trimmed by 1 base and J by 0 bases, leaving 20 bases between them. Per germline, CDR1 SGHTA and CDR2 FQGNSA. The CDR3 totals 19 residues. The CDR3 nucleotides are TGTGCCAGCAGCTTAGAGCAAAGCTTTCTAGCCTTTAGCACAGATACGCAGTATTTT. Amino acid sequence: CASSLEQSFLAFSTDTQYF.

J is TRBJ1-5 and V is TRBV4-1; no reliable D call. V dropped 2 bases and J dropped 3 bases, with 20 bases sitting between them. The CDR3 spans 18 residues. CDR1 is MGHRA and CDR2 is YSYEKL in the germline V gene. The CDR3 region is CASSQQYVRVGPNQPQHF. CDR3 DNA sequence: TGCGCCAGCAGCCAACAATATGTAAGGGTAGGGCCCAATCAGCCCCAGCATTTT.

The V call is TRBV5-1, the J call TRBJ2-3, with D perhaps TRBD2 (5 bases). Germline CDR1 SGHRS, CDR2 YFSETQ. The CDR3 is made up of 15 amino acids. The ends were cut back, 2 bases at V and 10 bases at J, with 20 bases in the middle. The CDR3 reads CASSLLEGGGSAQYF. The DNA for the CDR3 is TGCGCCAGCAGCTTACTAGAGGGTGGTGGAAGTGCGCAGTATTTT.

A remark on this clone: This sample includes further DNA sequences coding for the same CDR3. The CDR3, as DNA: TGTGCCAGCAGCACAACGGACAGGGTGTTCACTGAAGCTTTCTTT. Translating gives CASSTTDRVFTEAFF. The V call is TRBV11-2, the J call TRBJ1-1, with 8 bases matching TRBD1. V shed 5 bases, J shed 4 bases, and the junction held 9 bases outside the gene matches. CDR3 length: 15 residues. The germline V gene has CDR1 SGHAT and CDR2 FQNNGV. The full variable domain, completed using reference TRBV11-2 and TRBJ1-1, is EAGVAQSPRYKIIEKRQSVAFWCNPISGHATLYWYQQILGQGPKLLIQFQNNGVVDDSQLPKDRFSAERLKGVDSTLKIQPAKLEDSAVYLCASSTTDRVFTEAFFGQGTRLTVV.

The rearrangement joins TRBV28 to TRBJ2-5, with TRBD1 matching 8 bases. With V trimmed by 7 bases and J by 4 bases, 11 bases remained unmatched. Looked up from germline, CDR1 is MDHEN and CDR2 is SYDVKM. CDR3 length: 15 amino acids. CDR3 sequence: CASNPPQGASETQYF. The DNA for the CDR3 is TGTGCCAGCAACCCCCCCCAGGGGGCCTCAGAGACCCAGTACTTC.

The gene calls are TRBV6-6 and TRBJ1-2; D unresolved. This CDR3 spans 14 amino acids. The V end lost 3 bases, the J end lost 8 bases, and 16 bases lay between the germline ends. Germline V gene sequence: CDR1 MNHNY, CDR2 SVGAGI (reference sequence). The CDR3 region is CASSYSAFNGGYTF. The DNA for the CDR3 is TGTGCCAGCAGTTATTCAGCCTTTAATGGGGGCTACACCTTC.

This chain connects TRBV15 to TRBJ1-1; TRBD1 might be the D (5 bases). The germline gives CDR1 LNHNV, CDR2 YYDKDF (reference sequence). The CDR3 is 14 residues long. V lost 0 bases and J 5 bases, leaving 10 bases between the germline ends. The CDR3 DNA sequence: TGTGCCACCAGCAGAGATCCAGGGAGGACTGAAGCTTTCTTT. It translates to CATSRDPGRTEAFF.

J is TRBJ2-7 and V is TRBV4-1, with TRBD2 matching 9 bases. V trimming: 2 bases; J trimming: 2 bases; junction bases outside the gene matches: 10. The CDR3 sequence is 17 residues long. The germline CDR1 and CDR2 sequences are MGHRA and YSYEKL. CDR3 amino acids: CASSQPTGGGRAYEQYF. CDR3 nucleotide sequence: TGCGCCAGCAGCCAACCCACGGGCGGCGGGAGGGCCTACGAGCAGTACTTC.

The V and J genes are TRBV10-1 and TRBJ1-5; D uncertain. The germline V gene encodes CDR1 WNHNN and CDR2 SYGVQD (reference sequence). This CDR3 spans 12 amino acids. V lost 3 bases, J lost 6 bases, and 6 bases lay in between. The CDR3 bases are TGCGCCAGCAGTGAATTGGGTCAGCCCCAGCATTTT. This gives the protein CASSELGQPQHF.

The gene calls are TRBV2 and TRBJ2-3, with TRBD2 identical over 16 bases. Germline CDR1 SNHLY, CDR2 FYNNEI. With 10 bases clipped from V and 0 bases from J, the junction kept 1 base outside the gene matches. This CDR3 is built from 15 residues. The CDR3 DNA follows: TGTGCCACGGGACTAGCGGGAGGGAGCACAGATACGCAGTATTTT. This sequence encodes CATGLAGGSTDTQYF.

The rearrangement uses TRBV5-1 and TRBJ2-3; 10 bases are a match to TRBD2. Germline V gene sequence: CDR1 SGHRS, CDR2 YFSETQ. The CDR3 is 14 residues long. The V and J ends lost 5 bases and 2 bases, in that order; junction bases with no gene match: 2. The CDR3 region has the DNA TGCGCCAGCAGGCTAGCGGGGGTCACAGATACGCAGTATTTT. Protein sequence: CASRLAGVTDTQYF.

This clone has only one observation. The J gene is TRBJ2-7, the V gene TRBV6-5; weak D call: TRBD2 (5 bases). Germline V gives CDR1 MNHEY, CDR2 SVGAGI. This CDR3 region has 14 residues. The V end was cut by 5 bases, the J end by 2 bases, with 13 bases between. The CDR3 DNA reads TGTGCCAGCAGTCCGGCCGGGGTTACCTACGAGCAGTACTTC. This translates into CASSPAGVTYEQYF.

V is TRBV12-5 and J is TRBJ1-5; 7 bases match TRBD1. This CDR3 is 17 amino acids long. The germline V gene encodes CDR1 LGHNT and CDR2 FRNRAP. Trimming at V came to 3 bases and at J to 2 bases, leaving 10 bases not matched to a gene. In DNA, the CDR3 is TGTGCTAGTGGTTTTAAGGGGGGTGGACAGGGCAATCAGCCCCAGCATTTT. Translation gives CASGFKGGGQGNQPQHF.